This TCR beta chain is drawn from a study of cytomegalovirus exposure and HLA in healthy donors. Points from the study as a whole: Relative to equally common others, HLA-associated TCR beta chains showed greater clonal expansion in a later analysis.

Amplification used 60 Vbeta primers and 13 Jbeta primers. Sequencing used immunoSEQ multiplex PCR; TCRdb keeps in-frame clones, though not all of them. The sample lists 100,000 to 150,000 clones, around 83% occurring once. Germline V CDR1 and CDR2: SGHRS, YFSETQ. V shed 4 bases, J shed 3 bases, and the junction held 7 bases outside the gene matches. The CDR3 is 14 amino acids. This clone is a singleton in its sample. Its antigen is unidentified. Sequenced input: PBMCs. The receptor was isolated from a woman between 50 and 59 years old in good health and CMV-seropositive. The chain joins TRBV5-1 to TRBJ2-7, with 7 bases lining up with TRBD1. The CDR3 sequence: CASSGTGTDYEQYF. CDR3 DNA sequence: TGCGCCAGCAGCGGAACTGGGACAGACTACGAGCAGTACTTC.